Below, 25 T cell receptor beta chains from the same sample are listed, as sequenced in a study of blood T cell repertoires in COVID-19. The method was immunoSEQ multiplex PCR; TCRdb's version includes in-frame clones alone and lacks a portion of them. The repertoire holds fewer than 100,000 clones, with 80% to 95% as singletons. Sequenced: peripheral blood. The origin of the receptors is a woman of 80 years or more with acute or convalescent COVID-19.

This rearrangement joins TRBV19 to TRBJ2-7, with a weak D call TRBD2 (6 bases). In germline, CDR1 is LNHDA, CDR2 SQIVND (reference sequence). The CDR3 contains 14 residues. V gave up 5 bases and J gave up 0 bases, with 11 bases separating them. CDR3 sequence (DNA): TGTGCCAGTAGTCTGGCGGGGAGCTCCTACGAGCAGTACTTC. This sequence encodes CASSLAGSSYEQYF.

This clone was recorded a few times. The chain employs TRBV5-6 and TRBJ2-7; D remains ambiguous. The CDR3 covers 14 residues. V was clipped by 5 bases and J by 0 bases, with 12 bases between them. The germline gives CDR1 SGHDT, CDR2 YYEEEE. Written as DNA, the CDR3 is TGTGCCAGCAGACTCTCTGGCGGCTCCTACGAGCAGTACTTC. Its translation: CASRLSGGSYEQYF. The whole variable domain, filled in from reference TRBV5-6 and TRBJ2-7, reads DAGVTQSPTHLIKTRGQQVTLRCSPKSGHDTVSWYQQALGQGPQFIFQYYEEEERQRGNFPDRFSGHQFPNYSSELNVNALLLGDSALYLCASRLSGGSYEQYFGPGTRLTVT.

The chain is built from TRBV24-1 and TRBJ2-5; 10 positions match TRBD2. V dropped 4 bases and J dropped 2; count of bases not matched to a gene: 3. Germline V gene data show CDR1 as KGHDR and CDR2 as SFDVKD. The CDR3 sequence is 15 residues long. The CDR3 nucleotides are TGTGCCACCAGTGACACTAGCGGGGATCAAGAGACCCAGTACTTC. Protein: CATSDTSGDQETQYF.

The rearrangement links TRBV9 to TRBJ2-1, with 9 bases lining up with TRBD2. Germline loops: CDR1 SGDLS, CDR2 YYNGEE. The CDR3 consists of 16 residues. V lost 4 bases, J lost 5 bases, and 10 bases stayed unmatched. CDR3 region: CASSLSGGPPNNEQFF. The CDR3 DNA reads TGTGCCAGCAGCTTAAGCGGGGGGCCTCCAAACAATGAGCAGTTCTTC.

The chain couples TRBV5-1 to TRBJ2-1; 12 nucleotides align to TRBD2. V was clipped by 2 bases and J by 10 bases; unmatched bases: 7. From germline, CDR1 is SGHRS and CDR2 YFSETQ. CDR3 length equals 15 residues. The CDR3 sequence: CASSLPSGRASEQFF. The DNA of the CDR3 is TGCGCCAGCAGCTTACCTAGCGGGAGGGCGTCGGAGCAGTTCTTC.

Only one count was recorded for this clone. The chain is built from TRBV9 and TRBJ1-4; 7 bases are a match to TRBD1. The CDR3 sequence is 15 residues long. The junction had 10 bases not matched to a gene; V was cut back by 4 bases and J by 7 bases. The germline V gene encodes CDR1 SGDLS and CDR2 YYNGEE. This chain's CDR3 is CASSIRQGPSEKLFF. Written as DNA, the CDR3 is TGTGCCAGCAGCATACGACAGGGTCCAAGTGAAAAACTGTTTTTT.

A single count supports this clone. The chain combines TRBV6-1 with TRBJ1-3; 8 nucleotides line up with TRBD1. Germline V lookup: CDR1 MNHNS, CDR2 SASEGT. This CDR3 is built from 16 residues. Trimming at V came to 3 bases and at J to 3 bases, leaving 7 bases not matched to a gene. The CDR3: CASSEIQGVLGNTIYF. The CDR3 region has the DNA TGTGCCAGCAGTGAGATACAGGGGGTCCTTGGAAACACCATATATTTT.

The rearrangement links TRBV28 to TRBJ2-7; 7 nucleotides line up with TRBD1. This CDR3 has 14 residues. The germline CDR1 and CDR2 sequences are MDHEN and SYDVKM. With V trimmed by 8 bases and J by 4 bases, 11 bases remained unmatched. Here the CDR3 reads CASRGWDRRYEQYF. The DNA for the CDR3 is TGTGCCAGCCGTGGGTGGGACAGACGTTACGAGCAGTACTTC. The full variable domain, completed using reference TRBV28 and TRBJ2-7, is DVKVTQSSRYLVKRTGEKVFLECVQDMDHENMFWYRQDPGLGLRLIYFSYDVKMKEKGDIPEGYSVSREKKERFSLILESASTNQTSMYLCASRGWDRRYEQYFGPGTRLTVT.

The V gene is TRBV19, the J gene TRBJ1-2, with 9 bases aligning to TRBD1. The CDR3 has 13 residues. Germline V gene sequence: CDR1 LNHDA, CDR2 SQIVND (reference sequence). V trimming: 7 bases; J trimming: 12 bases; junction bases outside the gene matches: 12. In DNA form, the CDR3 reads TGTGCCAGTATCGGCGGGACAGGGAGGACGAACACCTTC. Protein sequence: CASIGGTGRTNTF. Together with reference TRBV19 and TRBJ1-2, the CDR3 gives the full variable domain: DGGITQSPKYLFRKEGQNVTLSCEQNLNHDAMYWYRQDPGQGLRLIYYSQIVNDFQKGDIAEGYSVSREKKESFPLTVTSAQKNPTAFYLCASIGGTGRTNTFGSGTRLTVV.

The chain has TRBV18 and TRBJ1-6, with 10 bases that match TRBD1. J gave up 3 bases and V 5 bases, and 7 bases lay outside the gene matches. CDR1 and CDR2 (germline): KGHSH, LQKENI. This CDR3 has 17 residues. CDR3 amino acids: CASSASGTGVYNSPLHF. CDR3 nucleotide sequence: TGTGCCAGCTCAGCTTCCGGGACAGGGGTCTATAATTCACCCCTCCACTTT. Looking up the rest from reference TRBV18 and TRBJ1-6 gives the full variable domain: NAGVMQNPRHLVRRRGQEARLRCSPMKGHSHVYWYRQLPEEGLKFMVYLQKENIIDESGMPKERFSAEFPKEGPSILRIQQVVRGDSAAYFCASSASGTGVYNSPLHFGNGTRLTVT.

The chain combines TRBV19 with TRBJ1-4; TRBD1 agrees at 9 bases. Germline V CDR1 and CDR2: LNHDA, SQIVND (reference sequence). The V segment lost 7 bases and the J segment 5 bases; nucleotides outside the gene matches: 8. The CDR3 has 15 amino acids. CDR3 loop: CASKTGQGNNEKLFF. CDR3 nucleotides: TGTGCCAGTAAAACGGGACAGGGTAACAATGAAAAACTGTTTTTT.

The rearrangement links TRBV19 to TRBJ1-5; maybe TRBD1 (6 bases). The germline V gene has CDR1 LNHDA and CDR2 SQIVND (reference sequence). V was cut by 9 bases and J by 2 bases, with 8 bases left in between. The CDR3 totals 12 residues. CDR3 DNA: TGTGCCAGCCACAGGGGCAATCAGCCCCAGCATTTT. It yields the protein CASHRGNQPQHF. The full variable domain, in which reference TRBV19 and TRBJ1-5 provide the parts outside the CDR3, is DGGITQSPKYLFRKEGQNVTLSCEQNLNHDAMYWYRQDPGQGLRLIYYSQIVNDFQKGDIAEGYSVSREKKESFPLTVTSAQKNPTAFYLCASHRGNQPQHFGDGTRLSIL.

The V and J genes are TRBV18 and TRBJ2-7; 8 nucleotides agree with TRBD1. This CDR3 comprises 14 residues. Germline CDR1 KGHSH, CDR2 LQKENI. With 5 bases clipped from V and 1 base from J, the junction kept 4 bases outside the gene matches. In DNA form, the CDR3 reads TGTGCCAGCTCATCCGGACAGGGATCCTACGAGCAGTACTTC. It specifies CASSSGQGSYEQYF.

CDR3 region: CASSVVTASNEKLFF. CDR3 nucleotide sequence: TGTGCCAGCAGCGTAGTGACAGCCTCGAATGAAAAACTGTTTTTT. The J gene is TRBJ1-4, the V gene TRBV9; maybe TRBD1 (5 bases). V was pared by 0 bases and J by 5 bases, with 11 bases between. This CDR3 is 15 amino acids long. Germline V lookup: CDR1 SGDLS, CDR2 YYNGEE.

The chain joins TRBV5-8 to TRBJ2-7, with 7 bases identical to TRBD2. The germline gives CDR1 SGHTS, CDR2 YDEGEE. The CDR3 runs to 14 residues. With 5 bases clipped from V and 1 base from J, the junction kept 6 bases outside the gene matches. The CDR3 DNA is TGTGCCAGCAGGTCCCGGCGGGGGTCCTACGAGCAGTACTTC. It codes for CASRSRRGSYEQYF.

The rearrangement uses TRBV9 and TRBJ2-1; D uncertain. Germline CDR1 is SGDLS and CDR2 is YYNGEE. The V gene lost 0 bases and the J gene lost 10 bases, with 14 bases spanning the gap. This CDR3 contains 14 residues. CDR3 nucleotide sequence: TGTGCCAGCAGCGTAGGGCCGGCCGACGGGGAGCAGTTCTTC. Residues: CASSVGPADGEQFF.

This clone was detected once. V usage is TRBV18 and J usage is TRBJ2-1; D possibly corresponds to TRBD1 (6 bases). Trimming left V 3 bases short and J 10 bases short, with 10 bases between. Germline loops: CDR1 KGHSH, CDR2 LQKENI. This CDR3 has 12 residues. CDR3 protein: CASSPLGQEQFF. The CDR3 DNA follows: TGTGCCAGCTCACCCCTTGGACAGGAGCAGTTCTTC.

This clone was seen only a few times. The chain has TRBV7-9 and TRBJ1-2; tentative D call: TRBD1 (5 bases). The CDR3 has 14 amino acids. Germline CDR1 is SEHNR and CDR2 is FQNEAQ (reference sequence). V was shortened by 5 bases and J by 3 bases, with 13 bases between the two germline ends. CDR3 sequence (DNA): TGTGCCAGCAGCCTAAGGGAACAGGACTATGGCTACACCTTC. Protein: CASSLREQDYGYTF.

This clone has a single count. This chain links TRBV10-3 with TRBJ2-6; maybe TRBD1 (8 bases). Germline values: CDR1 ENHRY, CDR2 SYGVKD. The CDR3 is made up of 15 amino acids. V was trimmed by 10 bases and J by 0 bases, leaving 13 bases between them. CDR3 sequence: CATQGGNSGANVLTF. In DNA form, the CDR3 reads TGTGCCACACAGGGGGGGAACTCTGGGGCCAACGTCCTGACTTTC.

The chain has TRBV7-2 and TRBJ1-6; D call uncertain. Germline CDR1 SGHTA, CDR2 FQGNSA. The CDR3 is 12 amino acids. The germline V and J ends were trimmed by 5 bases and 14 bases, with 13 bases remaining between them. The CDR3 reads CASSDMIKALHF. The CDR3 DNA is TGTGCCAGCAGCGACATGATTAAGGCCCTCCACTTT.

The chain uses TRBV5-1 and TRBJ1-1; 7 nucleotides match TRBD1. Germline assignment: CDR1 SGHRS and CDR2 YFSETQ. The CDR3 runs to 14 residues. J lost 5 bases, V lost 0 bases, and 4 bases had no gene match. In nucleotides, the CDR3 is TGCGCCAGCAGCTTGGGAGGGGGCGGGACTGAAGCTTTCTTT. Translation gives CASSLGGGGTEAFF.

V gene TRBV18 combines with J gene TRBJ2-3; maybe TRBD2 (7 bases). Per germline, CDR1 KGHSH and CDR2 LQKENI. The V gene lost 6 bases and the J gene lost 2 bases, with 15 bases spanning the gap. The CDR3 is 15 amino acids. This CDR3 reads CASSLTGGSTDTQYF. DNA for the CDR3: TGTGCCAGCTCGCTTACGGGGGGCTCCACAGATACGCAGTATTTT. The variable domain in full, completed from reference TRBV18 and TRBJ2-3, reads NAGVMQNPRHLVRRRGQEARLRCSPMKGHSHVYWYRQLPEEGLKFMVYLQKENIIDESGMPKERFSAEFPKEGPSILRIQQVVRGDSAAYFCASSLTGGSTDTQYFGPGTRLTVL.

This clone was seen more than once but under ten times. This sequence joins TRBV4-1 and TRBJ2-5; 9 bases map to TRBD2. Germline assignment: CDR1 MGHRA and CDR2 YSYEKL. J was trimmed by 3 bases and V by 6 bases; bases with no gene match: 11. This CDR3 is 16 amino acids long. The CDR3 nucleotides read TGCGCCAGCAGGCTCGGGGGTAGCGGGGGAGAAGAGACCCAGTACTTC. Its protein product is CASRLGGSGGEETQYF.

The chain uses TRBV27 and TRBJ1-2; D is unresolved. Per germline, CDR1 MNHEY and CDR2 SMNVEV (reference sequence). This CDR3 has 14 residues. V lost 0 bases and J lost 8, with 13 bases in between. The CDR3 reads CASSLSRLGGGYTF. The CDR3, as DNA: TGTGCCAGCAGTTTATCACGGTTAGGAGGCGGCTACACCTTC.

The rearrangement links TRBV6-5 to TRBJ1-6; 10 bases fit TRBD1. V lost 7 bases, J lost 7 bases, and 7 bases stayed unmatched. The CDR3 sequence is 15 residues long. The germline CDR1 and CDR2 sequences are MNHEY and SVGAGI. The CDR3 region is CASTRDRGRNSPLHF. CDR3 coding DNA: TGTGCCAGCACCAGGGACAGGGGAAGGAATTCACCCCTCCACTTT.